What follows are 5 T cell receptor beta chains derived from one specimen sequenced in a study of T-cell reconstitution after alpha-beta-depleted transplantation in children. Unique molecular identifiers featured in how the TCRbeta library was prepared. TCRdb ran MiXCR on the PCR reads and lists one entry per CDR3 protein. The sample includes 300,000 or so distinct CDR3 sequences, more than 20% of them seen just once. This material consisted of PBMCs, mostly from graft donor cells, taken 180 days after TCRalphabeta/CD19-depleted stem cell transplant. Receptors were obtained from a male patient under 18 who had a stem cell transplant for acute lymphoblastic leukemia, so the T cells may come from the graft donor.

This rearrangement joins TRBV29-1 to TRBJ1-1; 7 nucleotides agree with TRBD1. The CDR3 consists of 13 residues. The germline V gene has CDR1 SQVTM and CDR2 ANQGSEA. After removal of 6 bases from V and 5 bases from J, the junction contained 9 bases not matched to a gene. As DNA, the CDR3 is TGCAGCGTCGACAGGGTTCAAGGGACTGAAGCTTTCTTT. Protein: CSVDRVQGTEAFF.

The rearrangement uses TRBV20-1 and TRBJ2-5, with 9 bases identical to TRBD2. This CDR3 region has 15 residues. Germline lookup yields CDR1 DFQATT and CDR2 SNEGSKA (reference sequence). The V segment lost 2 bases and the J segment 4 bases; nucleotides outside the gene matches: 8. The DNA for the CDR3 is TGCAGTGCTAGAAGGAGCGGGAGGAGGGGAGAGACCCAGTACTTC. This gives the protein CSARRSGRRGETQYF.

In this sample, this clonotype turned up a few times. The gene calls are TRBV11-1 and TRBJ2-5; the D is unclear. This CDR3 has 19 residues. The V end lost 0 bases, the J end lost 0 bases, and 20 bases lay between the germline ends. Germline V gene data show CDR1 as SGHAT and CDR2 as FQDESV (reference sequence). The CDR3 nucleotides read TGTGCCAGCAGCTTAGCGCTGGTAGTCCAGTGGGTAAACCAAGAGACCCAGTACTTC. It specifies CASSLALVVQWVNQETQYF.

Many counts were recorded for this clonotype. This sequence joins TRBV5-1 and TRBJ2-1; D unresolved. CDR1 SGHRS and CDR2 YFSETQ come from the germline V gene. There are 15 residues in the CDR3. Trimming took off 2 bases at V and 0 bases at J, with 9 bases between the two ends. In DNA form, the CDR3 reads TGCGCCAGCAGCTTACCATATAGCTCCTACAATGAGCAGTTCTTC. As protein: CASSLPYSSYNEQFF.

This chain joins TRBV7-9 and TRBJ2-1, with D possibly being TRBD1 or TRBD2 (5 bases each). This CDR3 region has 15 residues. V was pared by 5 bases and J by 3 bases, with 14 bases between. The germline CDR1 and CDR2 sequences are SEHNR and FQNEAQ (reference sequence). This chain's CDR3 is CASSQGERGYNEQFF. Written as DNA, the CDR3 is TGTGCCAGCAGCCAAGGGGAGAGGGGCTACAATGAGCAGTTCTTC. Supplemented by reference TRBV7-9 and TRBJ2-1, the full variable domain reads DTGVSQNPRHKITKRGQNVTFRCDPISEHNRLYWYRQTLGQGPEFLTYFQNEAQLEKSRLLSDRFSAERPKGSFSTLEIQRTEQGDSAMYLCASSQGERGYNEQFFGPGTRLTVL.